The clone carrying this TCR beta chain is categorized as medium-sized. This record comes from a study of immune evolution from preneoplasia to lung adenocarcinoma. Measured with immunoSEQ multiplex PCR; TCRdb has only the in-frame clones, and not every one. The sample carries about 10,000 clones, 78% recorded once. Germline V CDR1 and CDR2: SQVTM, ANQGSEA. CDR3 length equals 14 residues. Trimming left V 4 bases short and J 4 bases short, with 17 bases between. Sequencing used FFPE minimally invasive lung adenocarcinoma tissue. This TCR was recovered from a person aged 70 to 85 with lung adenocarcinoma. This chain connects TRBV29-1 to TRBJ2-7, with a weak D call TRBD2 (7 bases). The CDR3, as DNA: TGCAGCGTTGTGTGGGGGGGCACTTTTTACGAGCAGTACTTC. The encoded protein is CSVVWGGTFYEQYF.